One T cell receptor beta chain is described in this entry. This record belongs to a study of blood T cell repertoires in COVID-19. Across the study: Spain, Italy and the United States supplied samples that represented acute and convalescent COVID-19.

Germline-derived CDR1 and CDR2 are MGHDK and SYGVNS. CDR3 length equals 14 residues. V was cut by 6 bases and J by 6 bases, with 17 bases left in between. Clinical histories supplied by participants themselves formed the basis of cohort assignment. TCRdb keeps only in-frame clones here, not all; method: immunoSEQ multiplex PCR. Seen here are 470,000 or so clones, nearly 90% observed once, and the top ten hold roughly 1.9%. Material: PBMCs or T cells enriched from blood (not recorded which). This clonotype was sampled from a woman aged 18-29 years with acute COVID-19. V gene TRBV25-1 combines with J gene TRBJ1-2, with a possible D match to TRBD1 (5 bases). The CDR3 DNA sequence: TGTGCCAGCAGCCTTACGGCAGGGTACGATGGCTACACCTTC. It codes for CASSLTAGYDGYTF.